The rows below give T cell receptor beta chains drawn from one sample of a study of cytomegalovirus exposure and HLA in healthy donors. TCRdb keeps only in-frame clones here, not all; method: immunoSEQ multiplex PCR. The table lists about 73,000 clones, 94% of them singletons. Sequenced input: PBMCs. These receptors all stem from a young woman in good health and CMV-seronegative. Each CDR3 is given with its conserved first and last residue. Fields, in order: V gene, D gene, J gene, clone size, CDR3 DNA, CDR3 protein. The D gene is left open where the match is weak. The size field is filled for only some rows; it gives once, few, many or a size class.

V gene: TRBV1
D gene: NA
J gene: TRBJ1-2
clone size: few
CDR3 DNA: TGCACCAGCAGGGCCCAGGCGGGTCTATCGGATGGCTACACCTTC
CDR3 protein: CTSRAQAGLSDGYTF

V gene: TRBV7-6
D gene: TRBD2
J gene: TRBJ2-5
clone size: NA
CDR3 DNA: TGTGCCAGCAGGTTAGGGACTAGCGGGGGAGAGACCCAGTACTTC
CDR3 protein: CASRLGTSGGETQYF

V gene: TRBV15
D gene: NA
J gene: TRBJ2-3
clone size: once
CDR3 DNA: TGTGCCACCAGCACCCCTAGGGGGATAGGCACAGATACGCAGTATTTT
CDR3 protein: CATSTPRGIGTDTQYF

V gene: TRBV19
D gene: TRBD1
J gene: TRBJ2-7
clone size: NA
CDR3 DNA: TGTGCCAGTAGTATAGGGACAGGGGGCTCCTACGAGCAGTACTTC
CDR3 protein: CASSIGTGGSYEQYF

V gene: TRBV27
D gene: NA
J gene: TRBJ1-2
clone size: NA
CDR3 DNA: TGTGCCAGCAGGGGAGCGGAAAACTATGGCTACACCTTC
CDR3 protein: CASRGAENYGYTF

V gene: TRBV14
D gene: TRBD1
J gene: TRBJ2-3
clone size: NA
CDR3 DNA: TGTGCCAGCAGACAGGGGGCAGATACGCAGTATTTT
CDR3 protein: CASRQGADTQYF

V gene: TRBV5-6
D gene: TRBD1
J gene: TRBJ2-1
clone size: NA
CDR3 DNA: TGTGCCAGCAGCAAATGGACAGGGGTCTGGGAGCAGTTCTTC
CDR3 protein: CASSKWTGVWEQFF

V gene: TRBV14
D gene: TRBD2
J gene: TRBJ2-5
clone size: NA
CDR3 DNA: TGTGCCAGCAGCCAAGAAGTAGCGGGAGGGGTCCAAGAGACCCAGTACTTC
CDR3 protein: CASSQEVAGGVQETQYF

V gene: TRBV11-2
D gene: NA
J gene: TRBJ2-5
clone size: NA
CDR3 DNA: TGTGCCAGCAGCCGGACTATCCAAGAGACCCAGTACTTC
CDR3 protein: CASSRTIQETQYF

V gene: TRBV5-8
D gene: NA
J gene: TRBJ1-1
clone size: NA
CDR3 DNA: TGTGCCAGCAACTCAGACAGGCCCAACACTGAAGCTTTCTTT
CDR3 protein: CASNSDRPNTEAFF

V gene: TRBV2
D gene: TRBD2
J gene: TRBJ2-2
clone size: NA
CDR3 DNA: TGTGCCAGCAGTCCAAATCGACTAGCGGGGGGGACCGGGGAGCTGTTTTTT
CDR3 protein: CASSPNRLAGGTGELFF

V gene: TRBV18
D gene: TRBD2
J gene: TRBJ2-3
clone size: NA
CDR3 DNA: TGTGCCAGCTCAAGACGACTAGCGGCTAACACAGATACGCAGTATTTT
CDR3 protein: CASSRRLAANTDTQYF

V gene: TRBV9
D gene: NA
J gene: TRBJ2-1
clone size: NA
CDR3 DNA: TGTGCCAGCAGCGTAGCGGGGGGCCTCTACAATGAGCAGTTCTTC
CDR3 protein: CASSVAGGLYNEQFF

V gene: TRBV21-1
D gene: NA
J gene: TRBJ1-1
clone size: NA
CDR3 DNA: TGTGCCAGCAGCAAAGAAGGGGCCATTGAGTTTAAGGACACTGAAGCTTTCTTT
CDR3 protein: CASSKEGAIEFKDTEAFF

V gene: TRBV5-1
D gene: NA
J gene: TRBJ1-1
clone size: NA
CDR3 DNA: TGCGCCAGCAGCTCGACCCCAGGAGGGACTGAAGCTTTCTTT
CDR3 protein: CASSSTPGGTEAFF

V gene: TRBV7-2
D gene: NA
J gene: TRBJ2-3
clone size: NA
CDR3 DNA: TGTGCCAGCAGCTCTAGCACAGATACGCAGTATTTT
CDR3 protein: CASSSSTDTQYF

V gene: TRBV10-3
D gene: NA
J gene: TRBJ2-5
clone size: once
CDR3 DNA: TGTGCCATCAACCAGGGGTACCAAGAGACCCAGTACTTC
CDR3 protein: CAINQGYQETQYF

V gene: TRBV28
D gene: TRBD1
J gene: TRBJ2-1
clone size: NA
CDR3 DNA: TGTGCCAGCAGACGGGGACAGGGGGTTTACAATGAGCAGTTCTTC
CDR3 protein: CASRRGQGVYNEQFF

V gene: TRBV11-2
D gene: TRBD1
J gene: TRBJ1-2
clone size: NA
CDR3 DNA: TGTGCCAGCAGCTTAGGAGGGGGCGGCTATGGCTACACCTTC
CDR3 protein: CASSLGGGGYGYTF

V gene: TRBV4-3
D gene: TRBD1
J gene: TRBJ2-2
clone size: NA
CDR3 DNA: TGCGCCAGCAGCCAAGTTGCCCAGGGACAGGGGCGGGCCGGGGAGCTGTTTTTT
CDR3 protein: CASSQVAQGQGRAGELFF

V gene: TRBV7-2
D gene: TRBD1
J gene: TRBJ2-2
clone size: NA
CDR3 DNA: TGTGCCAGCAGCCGGGACAGGTTAAACACCGGGGAGCTGTTTTTT
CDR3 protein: CASSRDRLNTGELFF

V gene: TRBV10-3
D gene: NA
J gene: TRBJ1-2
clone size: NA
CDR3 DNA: TGTGCCATCAGTGAGTGGTCAGAATATGGCTACACCTTC
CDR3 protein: CAISEWSEYGYTF

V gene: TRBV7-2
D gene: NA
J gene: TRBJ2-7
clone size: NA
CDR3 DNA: TGTGCCAGCAGCTTTCACAGCAGCTACGAGCAGTACTTC
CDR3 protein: CASSFHSSYEQYF